This is a list of T cell receptor beta chains from one sample in a study of blood T cell repertoires in COVID-19. Sequencing was performed with immunoSEQ multiplex PCR; in TCRdb, only in-frame clones are kept and a portion is missing. The table lists approximately 150,000 clones, roughly 85% of them singletons. The sequencing input was peripheral blood. The receptor set was obtained from a middle-aged man with acute or convalescent COVID-19. Both conserved end residues are part of each CDR3. The D gene is left open where the match is weak. Only some rows state a clone size, as once, few, many or a class for expanded clones.

CDR3aa: CASSPAAGSTEAFF
CDR3nt: TGTGCCAGCTCACCGGCCGCGGGGTCCACTGAAGCTTTCTTT
abundance: few
j_gene: TRBJ1-1
v_gene: TRBV18
d_gene: NA

CDR3aa: CAWFPAGAFNEKLFF
CDR3nt: TGTGCCTGGTTCCCAGCGGGGGCCTTCAATGAAAAACTGTTTTTT
abundance: NA
j_gene: TRBJ1-4
v_gene: TRBV30
d_gene: NA

CDR3aa: CASRLDVRDRWVEQPQHF
CDR3nt: TGTGCAAGTCGCTTAGATGTCCGGGACAGGTGGGTGGAACAGCCCCAGCATTTT
abundance: NA
j_gene: TRBJ1-5
v_gene: TRBV12-2
d_gene: NA

CDR3aa: CASSSGQPEQYF
CDR3nt: TGTGCCAGCAGCTCGGGACAGCCCGAGCAGTACTTC
abundance: NA
j_gene: TRBJ2-7
v_gene: TRBV5-6
d_gene: TRBD1

CDR3aa: CASSDGYTGELFF
CDR3nt: TGTGCCAGCAGTGATGGCTACACCGGGGAGCTGTTTTTT
abundance: few
j_gene: TRBJ2-2
v_gene: TRBV6-4
d_gene: NA

CDR3aa: CASSENPGGEQFF
CDR3nt: TGTGCCAGCAGTGAAAACCCTGGAGGTGAGCAGTTCTTC
abundance: once
j_gene: TRBJ2-1
v_gene: TRBV2
d_gene: NA

CDR3aa: CASSFWGEPLHF
CDR3nt: TGTGCCAGCAGTTTTTGGGGGGAACCCCTCCACTTT
abundance: NA
j_gene: TRBJ1-6
v_gene: TRBV27
d_gene: NA

CDR3aa: CASSREDGGQYF
CDR3nt: TGTGCCAGCAGCCGGGAAGACGGCGGGCAGTACTTC
abundance: NA
j_gene: TRBJ2-7
v_gene: TRBV28
d_gene: NA

CDR3aa: CASSLGILSNQPQHF
CDR3nt: TGCGCCAGCAGCTTGGGAATCCTATCCAATCAGCCCCAGCATTTT
abundance: NA
j_gene: TRBJ1-5
v_gene: TRBV5-1
d_gene: NA

CDR3aa: CASSYTTPTKNIQYF
CDR3nt: TGTGCCAGCAGTTACACGACACCGACCAAAAACATTCAGTACTTC
abundance: NA
j_gene: TRBJ2-4
v_gene: TRBV6-5
d_gene: NA

CDR3aa: CASSLALLAGGAKNIQYF
CDR3nt: TGTGCCAGCAGCTTGGCCCTTTTAGCGGGGGGAGCCAAAAACATTCAGTACTTC
abundance: NA
j_gene: TRBJ2-4
v_gene: TRBV5-6
d_gene: TRBD2

CDR3aa: CASSLSLTGFPGELFF
CDR3nt: TGTGCCAGCAGCCTCTCCTTAACAGGGTTCCCCGGGGAGCTGTTTTTT
abundance: once
j_gene: TRBJ2-2
v_gene: TRBV3-1/TRBV3-2
d_gene: NA

CDR3aa: CASSGAERGGYTF
CDR3nt: TGTGCCAGTAGTGGTGCAGAAAGGGGCGGCTACACCTTC
abundance: NA
j_gene: TRBJ1-2
v_gene: TRBV19
d_gene: NA

CDR3aa: CASSSATIRTPNTEAFF
CDR3nt: TGTGCCAGCAGCTCCGCCACGATCAGGACTCCGAACACTGAAGCTTTCTTT
abundance: NA
j_gene: TRBJ1-1
v_gene: TRBV5-4
d_gene: NA

CDR3aa: CAWSVKARGYGYTF
CDR3nt: TGTGCCTGGAGTGTGAAGGCCCGCGGCTATGGCTACACCTTC
abundance: NA
j_gene: TRBJ1-2
v_gene: TRBV30
d_gene: NA

CDR3aa: CASKPGQGLGGYTF
CDR3nt: TGTGCCAGCAAACCGGGACAGGGTCTTGGTGGCTACACCTTC
abundance: once
j_gene: TRBJ1-2
v_gene: TRBV6-5
d_gene: TRBD1

CDR3aa: CASSYSRQGGERNTEAFF
CDR3nt: TGTGCCAGCAGTTACTCGAGGCAGGGTGGGGAACGGAACACTGAAGCTTTCTTT
abundance: NA
j_gene: TRBJ1-1
v_gene: TRBV6-2/TRBV6-3
d_gene: NA

CDR3aa: CASSLLSRGQGTDYGYTF
CDR3nt: TGTGCCAGCAGTTTATTGAGTCGAGGTCAGGGAACGGACTATGGCTACACCTTC
abundance: few
j_gene: TRBJ1-2
v_gene: TRBV28
d_gene: NA

CDR3aa: CASSRAQGVSYNEQFF
CDR3nt: TGTGCCAGCAGCCGAGCGCAGGGTGTCAGCTACAATGAGCAGTTCTTC
abundance: NA
j_gene: TRBJ2-1
v_gene: TRBV5-4
d_gene: NA

CDR3aa: CASSYSRQFGYTF
CDR3nt: TGTGCCAGCAGTTACTCAAGACAGTTCGGCTACACCTTC
abundance: NA
j_gene: TRBJ1-2
v_gene: TRBV6-5
d_gene: NA

CDR3aa: CASKDTTNYGYTF
CDR3nt: TGTGCCAGCAAGGACACAACTAACTATGGCTACACCTTC
abundance: NA
j_gene: TRBJ1-2
v_gene: TRBV27
d_gene: NA